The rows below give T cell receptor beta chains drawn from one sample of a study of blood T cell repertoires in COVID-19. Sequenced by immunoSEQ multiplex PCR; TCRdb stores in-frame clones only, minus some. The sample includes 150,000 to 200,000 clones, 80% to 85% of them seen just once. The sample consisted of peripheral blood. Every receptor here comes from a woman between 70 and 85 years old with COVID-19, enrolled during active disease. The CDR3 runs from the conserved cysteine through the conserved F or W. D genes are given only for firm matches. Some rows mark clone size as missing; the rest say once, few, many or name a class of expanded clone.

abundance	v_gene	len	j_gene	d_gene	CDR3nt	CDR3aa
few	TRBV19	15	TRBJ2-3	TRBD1	TGTGCCAGTAGTATCGGGACAGCTTCCACAGATACGCAGTATTTT	CASSIGTASTDTQYF
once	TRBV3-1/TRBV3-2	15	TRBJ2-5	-	TGTGCCAGCAGTGCCACAGGGACTACTCCAGAGACCCAGTACTTC	CASSATGTTPETQYF
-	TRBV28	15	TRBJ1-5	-	TGTGCCAGCAGCCTCGCAGGATCTAGCAATCAGCCCCAGCATTTT	CASSLAGSSNQPQHF
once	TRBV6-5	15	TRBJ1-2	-	TGTGCCAGCACCCCAGGGAGGGCCCGGACGTATGGCTACACCTTC	CASTPGRARTYGYTF
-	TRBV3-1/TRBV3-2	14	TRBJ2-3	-	TGTGCCAGCAGCCAAGAGCGTGGAGGGGGCGGAGTGTATTTT	CASSQERGGGGVYF
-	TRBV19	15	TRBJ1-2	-	TGTGCCAGTACCATACAGGGAATCGGGCTTTATGGCTACACCTTC	CASTIQGIGLYGYTF
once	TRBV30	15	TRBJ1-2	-	TGTGCCTGGAGTGTACGAGGGGGACCAGGGTGGGGCTACACCTTC	CAWSVRGGPGWGYTF
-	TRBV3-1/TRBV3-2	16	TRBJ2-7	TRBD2	TGTGCCAGCAGTCCAGAACTAGCGGGAGGGCCTTCCGAGCAGTACTTC	CASSPELAGGPSEQYF
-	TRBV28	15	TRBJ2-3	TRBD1	TGTGCCAGCAGTTTCGACAGGGTGATGGCAGATACGCAGTATTTT	CASSFDRVMADTQYF
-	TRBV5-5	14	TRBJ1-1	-	TGTGCCAGCAGCTTGGGCGCGGTGAACACTGAAGCTTTCTTT	CASSLGAVNTEAFF
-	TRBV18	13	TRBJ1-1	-	TGTGCCAGCTCAGGCGGCCCGAACACTGAAGCTTTCTTT	CASSGGPNTEAFF
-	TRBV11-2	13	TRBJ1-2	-	TGTGCCAGCAGCTTAGCGGTCAGGGATGGCTACACCTTC	CASSLAVRDGYTF
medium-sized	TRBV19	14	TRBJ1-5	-	TGTGCCAGTAGTATCCAGGACAGCTATCAGCCCCAGCATTTT	CASSIQDSYQPQHF
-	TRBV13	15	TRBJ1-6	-	TGTGCCAGCAGCTCGCCATCAGGGGTGGGGTCACCCCTCCACTTT	CASSSPSGVGSPLHF
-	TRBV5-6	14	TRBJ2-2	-	TGTGCCAGCAGAGAGCGGTATGACACCGGGGAGCTGTTTTTT	CASRERYDTGELFF
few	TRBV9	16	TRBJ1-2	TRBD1	TGTGCCAGCAGCGTCCAAGATACAGGGGCTAACTATGGCTACACCTTC	CASSVQDTGANYGYTF
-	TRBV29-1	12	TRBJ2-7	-	TGCAGCGTCTCCCTCCAGGGTTACGAGCAGTACTTC	CSVSLQGYEQYF
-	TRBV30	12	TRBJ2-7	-	TGTGCCTGGAGTGGGCAGAACTACGAGCAGTACTTC	CAWSGQNYEQYF
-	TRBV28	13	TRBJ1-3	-	TGTGCCAGCATTAGGGGCTCTGGAAACACCATATATTTT	CASIRGSGNTIYF
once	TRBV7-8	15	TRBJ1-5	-	TGTGCCAGCAGCGGCCCGGACTTCGGTTTTCAGCCCCAGCATTTT	CASSGPDFGFQPQHF
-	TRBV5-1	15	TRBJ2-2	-	TGCGCCAGCAGCTGGGGGGACAGGAACACCGGGGAGCTGTTTTTT	CASSWGDRNTGELFF
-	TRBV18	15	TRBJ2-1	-	TGTGCCAGCTCACCCGGAGGGCTCTACTACAATGAGCAGTTCTTC	CASSPGGLYYNEQFF
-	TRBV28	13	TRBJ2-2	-	TGTGCCAGCAGACTAGGGTTAACCGGGGAGCTGTTTTTT	CASRLGLTGELFF
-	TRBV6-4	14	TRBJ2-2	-	TGTGCCAGTCGGGCACAGGGTAACACCGGGGAGCTGTTTTTT	CASRAQGNTGELFF
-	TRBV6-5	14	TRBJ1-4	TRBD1	TGTGCCAGCAGTTCCACAGGGGTAGGGGAAAAACTGTTTTTT	CASSSTGVGEKLFF
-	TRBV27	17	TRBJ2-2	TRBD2	TGTGCCAGCAGTTTATTCCGTCTAGCGGCATTGCACGGGGAGCTGTTTTTT	CASSLFRLAALHGELFF